The next 25 T cell receptor beta chains were all read from a single sample in a study of T cells in Graves' hyperthyroidism and ophthalmopathy. What was amplified from RNA transcripts were TCR beta CDR3 regions. TCR CDR3 underwent first-round RT-PCR with the HTBI primer set. TCRdb ran MiXCR on the multiplex PCR reads and lists one entry per CDR3 protein. The sample includes roughly 420,000 distinct CDR3 sequences, around 15% of them seen just once. Input material: blood. The receptors derive from a woman under 30 with Graves' hyperthyroidism.

Only a few counts were recorded for this clonotype. V is TRBV10-3 and J is TRBJ2-7, with 10 positions matching TRBD2. The V gene's germline CDR1 is ENHRY and CDR2 SYGVKD. The CDR3 has 12 residues. V dropped 10 bases and J dropped 3; count of bases not matched to a gene: 3. Here the CDR3 reads CATPSGSYEQYF. The CDR3, as DNA: TGTGCCACCCCTAGCGGGAGCTACGAGCAGTACTTC.

In this sample, this clonotype turned up many times. The chain uses TRBV28 and TRBJ1-5, with 8 positions matching TRBD1. This CDR3 comprises 14 residues. The trim removed 7 bases at V and 6 bases at J, leaving 8 bases unmatched. Per germline, CDR1 MDHEN and CDR2 SYDVKM. The DNA for the CDR3 is TGTGCCAGCACCAAGACAGGGGTGGGTCAGCCCCAGCATTTT. This gives the protein CASTKTGVGQPQHF.

This clonotype was recorded many times. The CDR3 region is CASSLLAGGGNEQFF. In DNA, the CDR3 is TGTGCCAGCAGTTTACTAGCGGGAGGGGGGAATGAGCAGTTCTTC. The V and J genes are TRBV28 and TRBJ2-1; TRBD2 matches at 12 bases. This CDR3 comprises 15 residues. Per germline, CDR1 MDHEN and CDR2 SYDVKM. After removal of 2 bases from V and 7 bases from J, the junction contained 3 bases not matched to a gene. Full variable domain (remainder filled in from reference TRBV28 and TRBJ2-1): DVKVTQSSRYLVKRTGEKVFLECVQDMDHENMFWYRQDPGLGLRLIYFSYDVKMKEKGDIPEGYSVSREKKERFSLILESASTNQTSMYLCASSLLAGGGNEQFFGPGTRLTVL.

This clonotype was detected a few times. The V call is TRBV6-2 or TRBV6-3, the J call TRBJ1-5; 9 bases agree with TRBD1. The germline V gene encodes CDR1 MNHEY and CDR2 SVGEGT. CDR3 length: 18 residues. Trimming at V came to 6 bases and at J to 4 bases, leaving 16 bases not matched to a gene. The CDR3 here is CASRTQTGGWDMNQPQHF. CDR3 nucleotides: TGTGCCAGCAGAACCCAAACAGGGGGCTGGGATATGAATCAGCCCCAGCATTTT.

This clonotype was recorded at least ten times. V gene TRBV28 combines with J gene TRBJ2-7; D gene ambiguous. CDR3 size: 13 residues. Per germline, CDR1 MDHEN and CDR2 SYDVKM. V dropped 7 bases and J dropped 0 bases, with 10 bases sitting between them. The CDR3 DNA follows: TGTGCCAGCATTTCGTCCAACTCCTACGAGCAGTACTTC. Residues: CASISSNSYEQYF.

This clonotype has ten or more counts. This chain joins TRBV28 and TRBJ1-4; D unclear. The CDR3 has 12 amino acids. V was pared by 3 bases and J by 3 bases, with 2 bases between. CDR1 is MDHEN and CDR2 is SYDVKM in the germline V gene. The CDR3 coding sequence is TGTGCCAGCAGTTTTCCTAATGAAAAACTGTTTTTT. Its protein is CASSFPNEKLFF. The whole variable domain, remainder taken from reference TRBV28 and TRBJ1-4, is DVKVTQSSRYLVKRTGEKVFLECVQDMDHENMFWYRQDPGLGLRLIYFSYDVKMKEKGDIPEGYSVSREKKERFSLILESASTNQTSMYLCASSFPNEKLFFGSGTQLSVL.

This chain links TRBV9 with TRBJ2-1, with 9 nucleotides matching TRBD2. The CDR3 loop spans 16 amino acids. V trimming: 0 bases; J trimming: 2 bases; junction bases outside the gene matches: 3. In germline, CDR1 is SGDLS, CDR2 YYNGEE. The DNA of the CDR3 is TGTGCCAGCAGCGTAGGCCCTAGCGGGACCTACAATGAGCAGTTCTTC. Residues: CASSVGPSGTYNEQFF.

This clonotype appeared many times. The CDR3 spells CSARRGVAFPHYGYTF. The CDR3 coding sequence is TGCAGTGCTAGGAGGGGCGTCGCCTTCCCCCACTATGGCTACACCTTC. The chain is built from TRBV20-1 and TRBJ1-2; D may be TRBD1 (5 bases). Per germline, CDR1 DFQATT and CDR2 SNEGSKA (reference sequence). The CDR3 consists of 16 residues. V dropped 3 bases and J dropped 3 bases, with 20 bases sitting between them.

This sequence joins TRBV7-9 and TRBJ2-7; D possibly matches TRBD1 or TRBD2 (5 bases each). V lost 5 bases to trimming and J lost 0 bases, with 11 bases between them. From germline, CDR1 is SEHNR and CDR2 FQNEAQ (reference sequence). This CDR3 spans 14 amino acids. The CDR3 nucleotides read TGTGCCAGCAGCCCGCCGGGGACCTCCTACGAGCAGTACTTC. It translates to CASSPPGTSYEQYF.

This clonotype was seen repeatedly, ten times or more. CDR3 loop: CSVSGLGAYEQYF. The CDR3 region has the DNA TGCAGCGTCTCAGGACTAGGAGCCTACGAGCAGTACTTC. The chain couples TRBV29-1 to TRBJ2-7; TRBD2 matches at 7 bases. Germline V gene data show CDR1 as SQVTM and CDR2 as ANQGSEA. V shed 6 bases and J 2 bases; nucleotides not matched to a gene: 7. The CDR3 consists of 13 residues.

The J gene is TRBJ2-3, the V gene TRBV6-6; the D gene is possibly TRBD2 (6 bases). V lost 2 bases to trimming and J lost 5 bases, with 14 bases between them. Germline V lookup: CDR1 MNHNY, CDR2 SVGAGI (reference sequence). The CDR3 spans 15 residues. The CDR3 loop is CASSYTSPVGDTQYF. The CDR3 nucleotides read TGTGCCAGCAGTTACACTAGCCCGGTTGGAGATACGCAGTATTTT.

There are many counts of this clonotype. The chain links TRBV27 to TRBJ2-3; D call uncertain. The germline CDR1 and CDR2 sequences are MNHEY and SMNVEV (reference sequence). The CDR3 sequence is 13 residues long. Trimming took off 3 bases at V and 4 bases at J, with 8 bases between the two ends. CDR3 region: CASSLGAADTQYF. The CDR3 coding sequence is TGTGCCAGCAGTTTGGGTGCAGCAGATACGCAGTATTTT.

The V and J genes are TRBV5-1 and TRBJ2-2; TRBD1 is a possible D gene (6 bases). Germline loops: CDR1 SGHRS, CDR2 YFSETQ. The CDR3 loop spans 14 amino acids. Trimming removed 4 bases from V and 6 bases from J, with 13 bases in between. CDR3 in DNA: TGCGCCAGCAGCATGACAGGTAGTCCCGGGGAGCTGTTTTTT. Encoded protein: CASSMTGSPGELFF.

This clonotype was recorded at least ten times. This chain links TRBV11-2 with TRBJ2-3; TRBD2 aligns across 7 bases. The CDR3 is 16 amino acids. With 3 bases clipped from V and 2 bases from J, the junction kept 8 bases outside the gene matches. CDR1 SGHAT and CDR2 FQNNGV come from the germline V gene. CDR3 region: CASSFRAGDLTDTQYF. DNA for the CDR3: TGTGCCAGCAGCTTCCGGGCGGGAGACCTCACAGATACGCAGTATTTT.

There are many counts of this clonotype. This rearrangement joins TRBV19 to TRBJ1-1; 7 positions match TRBD1. The trim removed 7 bases at V and 4 bases at J, leaving 9 bases unmatched. Germline CDR1 is LNHDA and CDR2 is SQIVND (reference sequence). CDR3 length: 14 residues. The CDR3 coding sequence is TGTGCCAGTATGCCCGGCAGGGGGACCACTGAAGCTTTCTTT. It yields the protein CASMPGRGTTEAFF.

This clonotype was seen more than once but under ten times. The chain couples TRBV3-1 to TRBJ2-1; D gene uncertain. Germline-derived CDR1 and CDR2 are LGHDT and YNNKEL (reference sequence). V was pared by 1 base and J by 7 bases, with 14 bases between. The CDR3 sequence is 15 residues long. CDR3 loop: CASSQGLPQLNEQFF. CDR3 in DNA: TGTGCCAGCAGCCAAGGTCTTCCCCAGCTGAATGAGCAGTTCTTC.

This clonotype occurred many times. The V gene is TRBV30, the J gene TRBJ2-7, with 8 bases identical to TRBD2. Trimming cost V 0 bases and J 7 bases; bases outside gene matches: 5. The CDR3 loop spans 13 amino acids. Germline V gene data show CDR1 as GTSNPN and CDR2 as SVGIG (reference sequence). The CDR3 nucleotides are TGTGCCTGGAGTGTAGCGGGGGCAGAAGAGCAGTACTTC. Amino acids: CAWSVAGAEEQYF.

This clonotype was seen a handful of times. This chain joins TRBV24-1 and TRBJ1-4, with D perhaps TRBD1 (6 bases). Germline V gene data show CDR1 as KGHDR and CDR2 as SFDVKD. CDR3 length: 12 residues. V was trimmed by 4 bases and J by 7 bases, leaving 6 bases between them. CDR3 bases: TGTGCCACCAGTGACAGGGGTGAAAAACTGTTTTTT. It codes for CATSDRGEKLFF.

In its sample, this clonotype was seen many times. The chain is built from TRBV7-3 and TRBJ2-1, with D uncertain. Germline lookup yields CDR1 SGHTA and CDR2 FQGTGA. Trimming took off 0 bases at V and 0 bases at J, with 9 bases between the two ends. The CDR3 covers 16 residues. The CDR3 DNA follows: TGTGCCAGCAGCTTAACTGGGTCGAGCTCCTACAATGAGCAGTTCTTC. Amino acids: CASSLTGSSSYNEQFF.

This clonotype has ten or more counts. The chain has TRBV7-6 and TRBJ2-1, with TRBD1 matching over 7 bases. V was pared by 7 bases and J by 2 bases, with 8 bases of the junction left unmatched. CDR1 is SGHVS and CDR2 is FNYEAQ in the germline V gene. This CDR3 contains 15 residues. The CDR3 reads CASTHTGATYNEQFF. In DNA form, the CDR3 reads TGTGCCAGCACCCACACAGGGGCCACCTACAATGAGCAGTTCTTC.

The chain links TRBV19 to TRBJ1-5, with a tentative D call TRBD1 (6 bases). Germline V CDR1 and CDR2: LNHDA, SQIVND (reference sequence). This CDR3 is built from 17 residues. The V gene lost 6 bases and the J gene lost 3 bases, with 21 bases spanning the gap. CDR3 residues: CASSMRGARGNNQPQHF. Here the CDR3 DNA reads TGTGCCAGTAGCATGAGGGGGGCGCGGGGAAACAATCAGCCCCAGCATTTT.

This clonotype was found many times. V and J are TRBV11-1 and TRBJ2-2; tentatively, D is TRBD1 (6 bases). CDR1 is SGHAT and CDR2 is FQDESV in the germline V gene (reference sequence). V lost 3 bases and J lost 5, with 16 bases in between. The CDR3 is 16 amino acids. CDR3 bases: TGTGCCAGCAGCTTTGAGGGTCGGCAGGGGACCGGGGAGCTGTTTTTT. Translation gives CASSFEGRQGTGELFF.

The chain has TRBV6-1 and TRBJ1-1; TRBD1 matches 9 bases. J was trimmed by 4 bases and V by 6 bases; bases with no gene match: 9. CDR3 length: 15 residues. In germline, CDR1 is MNHNS, CDR2 SASEGT. CDR3 nucleotide sequence: TGTGCCAGCAGGAACCGGGACAGGGTCACCACTGAAGCTTTCTTT. Protein sequence: CASRNRDRVTTEAFF.

The V gene is TRBV4-2, the J gene TRBJ2-7; 9 nucleotides agree with TRBD2. Germline V lookup: CDR1 LGHNA, CDR2 YNFKEQ. V was pared by 0 bases and J by 2 bases, with 5 bases of the junction left unmatched. The CDR3 totals 16 residues. CDR3 amino acids: CASSQDWASGAYEQYF. The DNA for the CDR3 is TGTGCCAGCAGCCAAGATTGGGCTAGCGGGGCCTACGAGCAGTACTTC.

The sample holds many counts of this clonotype. This CDR3 is CASSIGARGTQYF. The CDR3 coding sequence is TGTGCCAGCAGCATCGGGGCTCGAGGTACGCAGTATTTT. This chain uses TRBV12-3 or TRBV12-4 with TRBJ2-3; either TRBD1 or TRBD2 may supply D (5 bases each). Trimming shortened V by 6 bases and J by 8 bases, and 15 bases separated the two germline ends. CDR3 length: 13 residues.